This T cell receptor (beta chain) originates from a study of blood T cell repertoires in COVID-19. The protocol was immunoSEQ multiplex PCR, while the TCRdb copy is restricted to in-frame clones and leaves out a portion. The table lists fewer than 450,000 clones, around 90% of them singletons. The CDR3 loop spans 20 amino acids. Trimming cost V 1 base and J 0 bases; bases outside gene matches: 13. Germline CDR1 reads SGHRS; CDR2 reads YFSETQ. The genes are TRBV5-1 and TRBJ2-1; TRBD2 agrees at 10 bases. The TCR comes from a woman aged 18 to 35 who had recovered from COVID-19. The specimen was peripheral blood. CDR3 protein: CASSLSVGSGRLSSYNEQFF. The CDR3 bases are TGCGCCAGCAGCTTGTCGGTTGGTAGCGGGAGGTTGAGCTCCTACAATGAGCAGTTCTTC.